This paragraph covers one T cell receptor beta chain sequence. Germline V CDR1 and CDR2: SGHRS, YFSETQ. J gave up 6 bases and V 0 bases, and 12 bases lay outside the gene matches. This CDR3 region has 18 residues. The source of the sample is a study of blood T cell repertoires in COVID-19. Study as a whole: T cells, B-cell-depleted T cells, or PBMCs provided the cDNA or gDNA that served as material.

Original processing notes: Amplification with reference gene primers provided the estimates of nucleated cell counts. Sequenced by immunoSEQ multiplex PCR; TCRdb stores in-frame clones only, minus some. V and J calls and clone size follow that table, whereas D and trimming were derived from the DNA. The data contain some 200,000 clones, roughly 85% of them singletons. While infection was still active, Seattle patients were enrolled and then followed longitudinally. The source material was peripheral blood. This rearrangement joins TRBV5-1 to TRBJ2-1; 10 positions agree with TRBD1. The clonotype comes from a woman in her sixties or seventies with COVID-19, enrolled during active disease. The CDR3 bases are TGCGCCAGCAGCTTGGGGGGCTATTCGGGACAGGGGTTCAATGAGCAGTTCTTC. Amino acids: CASSLGGYSGQGFNEQFF.